The entry that follows covers one TCR beta chain sequence. The record originates from a study of blood T cell repertoires in COVID-19. Whole-study context: In each case, the material was cDNA or gDNA derived from T cells, B-cell-depleted T cells, or PBMCs.

Germline-derived CDR1 and CDR2 are SGHTA and FQGNSA. With 10 bases clipped from V and 1 base from J, the junction kept 6 bases outside the gene matches. This CDR3 contains 14 residues. Produced via immunoSEQ multiplex PCR; TCRdb's table is partial and in-frame only. The sample has over 100,000 clones, approximately 80% seen once. The material sequenced was peripheral blood. The chain recombines TRBV7-2 with TRBJ2-3; TRBD1 aligns across 9 bases. This clonotype was sampled from a woman older than 75 with acute or convalescent COVID-19. CDR3 nucleotide sequence: TGTGCCACCCTGGGGACAGGGCGCACAGATACGCAGTATTTT. It yields the protein CATLGTGRTDTQYF. The full variable domain, its missing parts supplied by reference TRBV7-2 and TRBJ2-3, is GAGVSQSPSNKVTEKGKDVELRCDPISGHTALYWYRQSLGQGLEFLIYFQGNSAPDKSGLPSDRFSAERTGGSVSTLTIQRTQQEDSAVYLCATLGTGRTDTQYFGPGTRLTVL.